The 21 T cell receptor beta chains in this list originate from one sample, sequenced in a study of PD-1 blockade in classical Hodgkin lymphoma (dated by TCRdb to the early 2020s). This specimen's time point label, per the study, means: newly diagnosed, previously untreated cHL patient sample. Receptors were amplified or captured by the immunoSEQ multiplex PCR assay. The source is immuneACCESS, and TCRdb retained only in-frame sequences with V and J called. Part of the clones is not carried over; for the studies checked, unresolved V genes explain less than half of this, and the remainder is unexplained. The sample profile shows 15,000 or so clones; approximately 84% of them were found once. Jointly, the top ten make up 7.5% to 9.5% of the sample. Input material: peripheral blood mononuclear cells (PBMCs). The receptors here all came from a human donor with classical Hodgkin lymphoma.

The rearrangement joins TRBV19 to TRBJ1-5; tentatively, D is TRBD1 (6 bases). This CDR3 contains 15 residues. Germline V gene data show CDR1 as LNHDA and CDR2 as SQIVND (reference sequence). V was cut by 9 bases and J by 6 bases, with 21 bases left in between. This CDR3 reads CASSIEGGNPQPQHF. DNA for the CDR3: TGTGCCAGCTCGATAGAAGGGGGTAACCCTCAGCCCCAGCATTTT. Based on the CDR3 plus reference TRBV19 and TRBJ1-5, the full variable domain is DGGITQSPKYLFRKEGQNVTLSCEQNLNHDAMYWYRQDPGQGLRLIYYSQIVNDFQKGDIAEGYSVSREKKESFPLTVTSAQKNPTAFYLCASSIEGGNPQPQHFGDGTRLSIL.

This clone was seen a handful of times. Other DNA sequences of this sample code for an identical CDR3. The chain has TRBV27 and TRBJ1-5; D gene uncertain. V was pared by 1 base and J by 2 bases, with 3 bases between. The germline V gene encodes CDR1 MNHEY and CDR2 SMNVEV (reference sequence). The CDR3 covers 13 residues. The CDR3 nucleotides are TGTGCCAGCAGTTTATGGGGCAATCAGCCCCAGCATTTT. It codes for CASSLWGNQPQHF.

This chain joins TRBV4-1 and TRBJ2-1; D is undetermined. The ends were cut back, 3 bases at V and 15 bases at J, with 15 bases in the middle. The germline V gene encodes CDR1 MGHRA and CDR2 YSYEKL. This CDR3 comprises 12 residues. CDR3 residues: CASSQTGLHAFF. The CDR3 nucleotides are TGCGCCAGCAGCCAGACTGGCTTACATGCGTTCTTC.

The V gene is TRBV7-9, the J gene TRBJ2-5, with a possible D match to TRBD2 (5 bases). Germline CDR1 and CDR2: SEHNR and FQNEAQ (reference sequence). Trimming took off 1 base at V and 7 bases at J, with 7 bases between the two ends. CDR3 size: 12 residues. Here the CDR3 DNA reads TGTGCCAGCAGCTTAGAAGGGAGGACCCAGTACTTC. It yields the protein CASSLEGRTQYF.

This chain links TRBV2 with TRBJ2-2; D ambiguous. CDR1 SNHLY and CDR2 FYNNEI come from the germline V gene. V was clipped by 8 bases and J by 5 bases, with 15 bases between them. The CDR3 has 14 residues. DNA of the CDR3: TGTGCCAGCCTGGATGGTCCCCGTACCGGGGAGCTGTTTTTT. This gives the protein CASLDGPRTGELFF.

This sequence joins TRBV2 and TRBJ2-1; D is possibly TRBD2 (5 bases). Germline-derived CDR1 and CDR2 are SNHLY and FYNNEI. The CDR3 is 16 amino acids. V was trimmed by 8 bases and J by 0 bases, leaving 17 bases between them. CDR3 protein: CASAPLEAGSYNEQFF. Written as DNA, the CDR3 is TGTGCCAGCGCTCCCTTAGAGGCGGGCTCCTACAATGAGCAGTTCTTC.

The CDR3 protein is CASSSTREGGGEQYF. CDR3 bases: TGTGCCAGCAGCTCTACCAGGGAGGGGGGTGGCGAGCAGTACTTC. The genes are TRBV5-6 and TRBJ2-7, with D perhaps matching TRBD2 (7 bases). Trimming left V 3 bases short and J 6 bases short, with 19 bases between. Germline V gene data show CDR1 as SGHDT and CDR2 as YYEEEE. CDR3 length: 15 residues.

The chain is built from TRBV13 and TRBJ2-7; D gene uncertain. CDR3 length: 13 amino acids. Trimming left V 4 bases short and J 1 base short, with 8 bases between. Per the germline V gene, CDR1 is PRHDT and CDR2 is FYEKMQ (reference sequence). In DNA form, the CDR3 reads TGTGCCAGCAGCTACCTTAAGTCCTACGAGCAGTACTTC. It encodes CASSYLKSYEQYF.

The chain carries TRBV6-4 and TRBJ2-1; 7 nucleotides line up with TRBD1. V trimming: 0 bases; J trimming: 10 bases; junction bases outside the gene matches: 6. The CDR3 is made up of 14 amino acids. Germline V gives CDR1 MRHNA, CDR2 SNTAGT. For the CDR3, the DNA is TGTGCCAGCAGTGACTCGGGGGAAGGGGGCGAGCAGTTCTTC. Translated: CASSDSGEGGEQFF.

The chain couples TRBV9 to TRBJ2-7, with 9 bases aligning to TRBD1. Germline V lookup: CDR1 SGDLS, CDR2 YYNGEE. V shed 4 bases and J 3 bases; nucleotides not matched to a gene: 8. The length of the CDR3 is 15 residues. The CDR3 sequence is CASSPWTGENYEQYF. CDR3 in DNA: TGTGCCAGCAGCCCTTGGACAGGGGAGAACTACGAGCAGTACTTC.

This chain joins TRBV6-5 and TRBJ1-1; D is ambiguous. Between the trimmed V and J ends, which lost 7 bases and 5 bases, there was a span of 11 bases. Germline values: CDR1 MNHEY, CDR2 SVGAGI. This CDR3 contains 12 residues. In nucleotides, the CDR3 is TGTGCCAGCAAGGAGGGTTGGACTGAAGCTTTCTTT. Encoded protein: CASKEGWTEAFF.

The chain joins TRBV15 to TRBJ2-2; D is ambiguous. Germline-derived CDR1 and CDR2 are LNHNV and YYDKDF (reference sequence). V was clipped by 0 bases and J by 3 bases, with 8 bases between them. This CDR3 has 15 amino acids. The chain's CDR3 is CATSRDPLYTGELFF. The CDR3 DNA follows: TGTGCCACCAGCAGAGATCCACTGTACACCGGGGAGCTGTTTTTT.

This clone was seen a few times. The gene calls are TRBV7-9 and TRBJ2-1; D is perhaps TRBD2 (5 bases). The CDR3 has 11 amino acids. The V gene lost 8 bases and the J gene lost 9 bases, with 11 bases spanning the gap. Germline CDR1 SEHNR, CDR2 FQNEAQ (reference sequence). Here the CDR3 DNA reads TGTGCCAGCCATTCCGGAGGTGAGCAGTTCTTC. Residues: CASHSGGEQFF.

CDR3 nucleotide sequence: TGTGCCACCCGTGGACGGAGAGTGACACCCATCCTGGTGGTGCAGTACTTC. It codes for CATRGRRVTPILVVQYF. The chain recombines TRBV15 with TRBJ2-7; no reliable D call. Looked up from germline, CDR1 is LNHNV and CDR2 is YYDKDF (reference sequence). The CDR3 totals 17 residues. V was cut by 8 bases and J by 9 bases, with 32 bases left in between.

The chain carries TRBV5-4 and TRBJ2-5; tentative D call: TRBD1 (5 bases). The V and J ends lost 4 bases and 2 bases respectively, with 12 bases between them. The CDR3 runs to 14 residues. Germline values: CDR1 SGHNT, CDR2 YYREEE (reference sequence). The CDR3 coding sequence is TGTGCCAGCAGCACGGACCAGGGACAAGAGACCCAGTACTTC. Residues: CASSTDQGQETQYF. Combining the CDR3 with reference TRBV5-4 and TRBJ2-5 gives the whole variable domain ETGVTQSPTHLIKTRGQQVTLRCSSQSGHNTVSWYQQALGQGPQFIFQYYREEENGRGNFPPRFSGLQFPNYSSELNVNALELDDSALYLCASSTDQGQETQYFGPGTRLLVL.

This rearrangement joins TRBV28 to TRBJ1-3; D call uncertain. V was cut by 2 bases and J by 3 bases, with 8 bases left in between. CDR1 and CDR2 (germline): MDHEN, SYDVKM. The CDR3 is made up of 14 amino acids. Here the CDR3 DNA reads TGTGCCAGCAGTTTACCTTGGGGTGGAAACACCATATATTTT. It encodes CASSLPWGGNTIYF.

The V call is TRBV10-2, the J call TRBJ1-2, with a weak D call TRBD1 (5 bases). Germline V gene data show CDR1 as WSHSY and CDR2 as SAAADI. Trimming left V 2 bases short and J 7 bases short, with 11 bases between. CDR3 length equals 13 residues. The CDR3 protein is CASSEGAERGYTF. The CDR3 nucleotides are TGCGCCAGCAGTGAGGGGGCTGAACGTGGCTACACCTTC.

For this clone: At one of its ends the junction is not consistent with the germline gene, which may arise from a read error. The CDR3 loop is CASSLIKGQALF. CDR3 sequence (DNA): TGTGCCAGCAGCTTAATCAAGGGACAGGCGCTTTTT. The rearrangement links TRBV11-2 to TRBJ2-2; the match to TRBD1 covers 8 bases. Germline CDR1 SGHAT, CDR2 FQNNGV. The CDR3 contains 12 residues.

This clone was seen only once. The chain has TRBV9 and TRBJ1-2; 7 nucleotides agree with TRBD1. Germline CDR1 SGDLS, CDR2 YYNGEE. The CDR3 extends over 14 amino acids. With 4 bases clipped from V and 7 bases from J, the junction kept 10 bases outside the gene matches. The CDR3 nucleotides are TGTGCCAGCAGCTCCCAAGGGGGCTGGGTTGGCTACACCTTC. Amino acid sequence: CASSSQGGWVGYTF. Full variable domain (outside the CDR3, taken from reference TRBV9 and TRBJ1-2): DSGVTQTPKHLITATGQRVTLRCSPRSGDLSVYWYQQSLDQGLQFLIQYYNGEERAKGNILERFSAQQFPDLHSELNLSSLELGDSALYFCASSSQGGWVGYTFGSGTRLTVV.

The gene calls are TRBV7-2 and TRBJ1-1; D perhaps matches TRBD1 (5 bases). This CDR3 region has 15 residues. With 2 bases removed from V and 5 bases from J, the gap between germline ends came to 15 bases. In germline, CDR1 is SGHTA, CDR2 FQGNSA. CDR3 protein: CASSLPLGGGTEAFF. The CDR3 nucleotides are TGTGCCAGCAGCTTACCCCTTGGTGGGGGGACTGAAGCTTTCTTT.

The chain employs TRBV27 and TRBJ2-3, with a weak D call TRBD2 (5 bases). The CDR3 contains 18 residues. Deletions cut 1 base from V and 2 bases from J, with 19 bases between. The V gene's germline CDR1 is MNHEY and CDR2 SMNVEV (reference sequence). The CDR3 sequence is CASSLFGRYRLYTDTQYF. CDR3 sequence (DNA): TGTGCCAGCAGTTTATTCGGACGTTACCGACTATACACAGATACGCAGTATTTT.